Listed here is a single T cell receptor (beta chain). What it recognizes is unknown. This entry comes from a study of T cell responses to AZD1222 COVID-19 vaccine. Study-wide points: Repertoires were obtained only post-peak T cell response. Receipt of two AZD1222 doses was followed by a rise in Spike-specific TCR breadth and depth. Regions 160-218 and 743-854 dominated among vaccine-associated CD4 TCRs spanning spike. Unmutated variant regions reportedly attract nearly half of all spike-specific TCRs.

Profiled with immunoSEQ multiplex PCR; TCRdb holds only in-frame clones, not every one. The sample has about 110,000 clones, 87% seen once. In germline, CDR1 is SGHVS, CDR2 FNYEAQ. Trimming cost V 5 bases and J 4 bases, with 18 bases left between them. This CDR3 has 16 amino acids. The chain carries TRBV7-6 and TRBJ2-4; no clear D gene. The receptor was isolated from an adult in good health. This sample comprised peripheral blood, obtained on day 0 of AZD1222 vaccination. CDR3 sequence reads: CASSPRHQPPKNIQYF. CDR3 nucleotides: TGTGCCAGCAGCCCGAGACACCAACCGCCTAAAAACATTCAGTACTTC.